This T cell receptor (beta chain) was identified during a study of cytomegalovirus exposure and HLA in healthy donors. Notes on the study in general: Accurate predictions that matched the HLA-A and HLA-B alleles of most subjects were reportedly made from TCR beta sequences. Later work found most CMV-associated TCR beta chains apparently HLA-restricted. There were around 160 TCR beta chains listed as cytomegalovirus-associated. The analysis excluded some indistinguishable V segments, including TRBV6-2 and TRBV6-3.

13 Jbeta primers and 60 Vbeta primers were used for the PCR. Produced via immunoSEQ multiplex PCR; TCRdb's table is partial and in-frame only. The data contain about 62,000 clones, 70% to 75% of them singletons. V shed 3 bases, J shed 6 bases, and the junction held 8 bases outside the gene matches. Per the germline V gene, CDR1 is LNHDA and CDR2 is SQIVND (reference sequence). This CDR3 is built from 15 residues. Comments on this clone: Its cognate antigen is unknown.

This clonotype was sampled from a woman aged 30 to 39 in good health and CMV-seronegative. The V gene is TRBV19, the J gene TRBJ2-1; TRBD1 matches 7 bases. Specimen: PBMCs. CDR3 in DNA: TGTGCCAGTAGTATTGGAAGGGGGCCCGGCAATGAGCAGTTCTTC. Protein product: CASSIGRGPGNEQFF.